The 13 T cell receptor beta chains presented below share a single source sample, sequenced in a study of regulatory T cells in long-lasting Graves disease. Time point defined: newly diagnosed GD, antithyroid drugs for less than 3 months. Researchers made the TCR library from RNA that was extracted from PBMCs. CDR3 regions were amplified by Arm-PCR using iRepertoire HTBI primers to build TCR beta libraries. Each CDR3 protein gets one entry after TCRdb re-called the multiplex PCR reads with MiXCR. Among about 430,000 distinct CDR3 sequences listed, over 12% were seen once. A further study also used this sample, focusing on T cells in Graves' hyperthyroidism and ophthalmopathy.

Here the sequenced sample was peripheral blood mononuclear cells (PBMCs), taken at new diagnosis, from a patient treated with antithyroid drugs. The receptors shown here come from a woman between 40 and 55 years old with Graves disease.

The chain links TRBV11-2 to TRBJ1-6, with D possibly being TRBD1 (5 bases). V lost 1 base and J 9 bases, leaving 22 bases between the germline ends. CDR1 is SGHAT and CDR2 is FQNNGV in the germline V gene. This CDR3 has 18 amino acids. CDR3 region: CASSLATGAGQGGSPLHF. In nucleotides, the CDR3 is TGTGCCAGCAGCTTAGCCACCGGGGCAGGACAAGGAGGTTCACCCCTCCACTTT. The whole variable domain, remainder taken from reference TRBV11-2 and TRBJ1-6, is EAGVAQSPRYKIIEKRQSVAFWCNPISGHATLYWYQQILGQGPKLLIQFQNNGVVDDSQLPKDRFSAERLKGVDSTLKIQPAKLEDSAVYLCASSLATGAGQGGSPLHFGNGTRLTVT.

This clonotype was counted many times. The rearrangement links TRBV28 to TRBJ2-1, with TRBD2 identical over 9 bases. Germline trimming cut 2 bases from V and 5 bases from J; bases unmatched to any gene: 1. Germline CDR1 is MDHEN and CDR2 is SYDVKM. CDR3 length equals 14 residues. CDR3 protein: CASSLAGGHNEQFF. The CDR3 DNA reads TGTGCCAGCAGTTTAGCGGGAGGGCACAATGAGCAGTTCTTC.

This clonotype was counted a few times. The rearrangement links TRBV2 to TRBJ2-7; D tentatively fits TRBD1 or TRBD2 (6 bases each). Germline V lookup: CDR1 SNHLY, CDR2 FYNNEI. V shed 7 bases and J shed 1 base, with 11 bases lying between them. The CDR3 runs 13 residues. The DNA for the CDR3 is TGTGCCAGCACGAGGGGGGAATCCTACGAGCAGTACTTC. It is translated as CASTRGESYEQYF.

This chain links TRBV5-1 with TRBJ2-3; TRBD1 matches at 9 bases. The germline gives CDR1 SGHRS, CDR2 YFSETQ. J gave up 4 bases and V 4 bases, and 10 bases lay outside the gene matches. This CDR3 comprises 16 residues. CDR3: CASSDWDRAGADTQYF. In nucleotides, the CDR3 is TGCGCCAGCAGCGATTGGGACAGGGCGGGGGCAGATACGCAGTATTTT.

About this clonotype: This may arise from a read error, as a much more abundant clone is one base away. The V call is TRBV5-1, the J call TRBJ1-1; D gene uncertain. The germline V gene encodes CDR1 SGHRS and CDR2 YFSETQ. The germline V and J ends were trimmed by 5 bases and 6 bases, with 11 bases remaining between them. CDR3 length equals 12 residues. The CDR3 sequence: CASRGMVAEAFF. The CDR3 region has the DNA TGCGCCAGCAGGGGAATGGTCGCTGAAGCTTTCTTT.

This clonotype has a count of ten or more. The chain joins TRBV12-3 or TRBV12-4 to TRBJ2-1; TRBD2 matches at 8 bases. Trimming at V came to 2 bases and at J to 6 bases, leaving 3 bases not matched to a gene. This CDR3 has 14 amino acids. Here the CDR3 reads CASSLLAGRNEQFF. DNA of the CDR3: TGTGCCAGCAGTTTATTAGCGGGACGCAATGAGCAGTTCTTC.

This clonotype was observed many times. The chain links TRBV27 to TRBJ2-7; no firm D call. Deletions cut 7 bases from V and 2 bases from J, with 15 bases between. Germline lookup yields CDR1 MNHEY and CDR2 SMNVEV (reference sequence). The CDR3 is 14 amino acids. In DNA, the CDR3 is TGTGCCAGCATTAAGGGTCCTGGCCCCTACGAGCAGTACTTC. Its translation is CASIKGPGPYEQYF.

This clonotype appeared many times. This rearrangement joins TRBV12-3 or TRBV12-4 to TRBJ1-3, with 8 bases identical to TRBD1. The ends lost 3 bases at V and 4 bases at J; junction bases unmatched: 8. The CDR3 is made up of 16 amino acids. The chain's CDR3 is CASSFQAGTGGNTIYF. The CDR3 bases are TGTGCCAGCAGTTTCCAGGCCGGGACAGGAGGAAACACCATATATTTT.

V is TRBV27 and J is TRBJ2-1; tentatively, D is TRBD2 (6 bases). The CDR3 totals 18 residues. Germline CDR1 and CDR2: MNHEY and SMNVEV (reference sequence). Trimming left V 2 bases short and J 10 bases short, with 27 bases between. CDR3: CASSLILRRGQGRREQFF. CDR3 sequence (DNA): TGTGCCAGCAGTTTAATTCTTCGGCGGGGCCAGGGTAGACGCGAGCAGTTCTTC.

The chain combines TRBV6-2 or TRBV6-3 with TRBJ2-2; D might be TRBD1 or TRBD2, each matching 5 bases. This CDR3 is built from 16 residues. CDR1 MNHEY and CDR2 SVGEGT come from the germline V gene. V lost 5 bases and J lost 5, with 18 bases in between. In nucleotides, the CDR3 is TGTGCCAGCAGTGGGTACGCTCAGGGCGGGACCGGGGAGCTGTTTTTT. It translates to CASSGYAQGGTGELFF.

This clonotype was seen a few times. A clone one base away is much larger, so this may be a read error. This chain connects TRBV28 to TRBJ2-1, with D possibly being TRBD2 (5 bases). The CDR3 runs 14 residues. Germline CDR1 and CDR2: MDHEN and SYDVKM. CDR3 loop: CASSLASRYSEQFF. In nucleotides, the CDR3 is TGTGCCAGCAGTTTGGCTAGCCGATACAGTGAGCAGTTCTTC.

This clonotype was counted many times. Here the CDR3 DNA reads TGTGCCAGCTCACCAGGGAGGGCCCTCTACGAGCAGTACTTC. Translated, it gives CASSPGRALYEQYF. The rearrangement joins TRBV18 to TRBJ2-7; 7 bases match TRBD2. J lost 3 bases, V lost 2 bases, and 4 bases had no gene match. CDR1 and CDR2 (germline): KGHSH, LQKENI. The CDR3 extends over 14 amino acids.

This clonotype was counted many times. Its ends do not fully match the called genes, so a read error is possible. The chain is built from TRBV11-2 and TRBJ1-3; the D is unclear. This CDR3 spans 14 amino acids. Germline V lookup: CDR1 SGHAT, CDR2 FQNNGV. The CDR3 protein is CASSLERYGNTIYF. CDR3 nucleotide sequence: TGTGCCAGTAGCTTAGAGAGATACGGAAACACCATATATTTT.